This T cell receptor beta chain originates from a study of cytomegalovirus exposure and HLA in healthy donors. Trimming pared 0 bases from V and 3 bases from J, leaving 15 bases between. The CDR3 covers 17 residues. Germline V lookup: CDR1 WSHSY, CDR2 SAAADI. With 60 Vbeta and 13 Jbeta primers, the PCR was carried out. Method: immunoSEQ multiplex PCR; TCRdb's copy keeps in-frame clones and lacks some. The record lists approximately 110,000 clones, of which the ten most abundant hold roughly 6.6%. Specimen: PBMCs. The rearrangement links TRBV10-2 to TRBJ2-1; D is uncertain. The receptor's source is a man aged 40-50 years in good health and CMV-seropositive. The CDR3, as DNA: TGCGCCAGCAGTGAGTCGTTGTGGCGGTCGATCTACAATGAGCAGTTCTTC. Residues: CASSESLWRSIYNEQFF.